Described below is a single T cell receptor (beta chain) sequence and its context. Antigen specificity is unknown. This entry belongs to a study of T cell responses to AZD1222 COVID-19 vaccine. Assay: immunoSEQ multiplex PCR; the TCRdb copy retains only in-frame clones and omits some. The data contain hundreds of thousands of clones, around 93% of them singletons. Study-wide results and caveats: Nearly half of unique spike-specific TCRs reportedly avoided B.1.351 and B.1.1.7 mutated regions. Spike-specific TCR breadth and depth both grew after two AZD1222 doses.

The material sequenced was peripheral blood, taken 28 days after the second AZD1222 dose. The receptor was derived from an adult who received the AZD1222 COVID-19 vaccine.

CDR3 in DNA: TGTGCCAGCAGTTACCCGCGAGCGGGGAGCCACGAGCAGTACTTC. Encoded protein: CASSYPRAGSHEQYF. The chain is built from TRBV28 and TRBJ2-7; 7 positions agree with TRBD2. Germline assignment: CDR1 MDHEN and CDR2 SYDVKM. J gave up 5 bases and V 4 bases, and 11 bases lay outside the gene matches. This CDR3 has 15 amino acids.